This entry describes one T cell receptor (beta chain). This CDR3 comprises 13 residues. Germline CDR1 reads MNHEY; CDR2 reads SVGAGI. Trimming stripped 7 bases from V and 1 base from J, with 11 bases between. This record comes from a study of cytomegalovirus exposure and HLA in healthy donors. The PCR employed 60 Vbeta primers together with 13 Jbeta primers. Produced via immunoSEQ multiplex PCR; TCRdb's table is partial and in-frame only. This sample has 180,000 or so clones, with roughly 80% found just once. This sequence originates from a female donor in good health and CMV-seronegative. The chain has TRBV6-5 and TRBJ2-7; D is perhaps TRBD1 (5 bases). The sample comprised PBMCs. CDR3 sequence reads: CASTKPGSYEQYF. In DNA form, the CDR3 reads TGTGCCAGCACCAAACCAGGGTCCTACGAGCAGTACTTC.